A selection of T cell receptor beta chains follows, all from one sample in a study of cytomegalovirus exposure and HLA in healthy donors. Clones were sequenced by immunoSEQ multiplex PCR, and TCRdb holds only the in-frame ones, with some missing. Found here are about 350,000 clones, around 90% of them singletons; the top ten hold roughly 1.1%. The sequenced sample was PBMCs. The receptors stem from a woman aged 30 to 39 in good health and CMV-seropositive. CDR3s include the opening cysteine and the closing phenylalanine or tryptophan. Fields, in order: V gene, clone size, J gene, D gene, CDR3 protein, CDR3 DNA. A D gene is named only where the DNA matches it firmly. Not all rows give a size; the values are once, few, many and, for expanded clones, a class.

v_gene: TRBV20-1; abundance: .; j_gene: TRBJ2-7; d_gene: .; CDR3aa: CSARIQGFKYF; CDR3nt: TGCAGTGCTAGAATACAGGGTTTTAAGTACTTC
v_gene: TRBV5-6; abundance: .; j_gene: TRBJ2-1; d_gene: .; CDR3aa: CASSLGDSSWSYNEQFF; CDR3nt: TGTGCCAGCAGCTTGGGGGATTCTAGCTGGTCCTACAATGAGCAGTTCTTC
v_gene: TRBV2; abundance: .; j_gene: TRBJ2-7; d_gene: .; CDR3aa: CASIRGARNNRKQYF; CDR3nt: TGTGCCAGCATTAGGGGGGCCCGGAATAACAGGAAGCAGTACTTC
v_gene: TRBV28; abundance: .; j_gene: TRBJ1-2; d_gene: .; CDR3aa: CASSLSSYGYTF; CDR3nt: TGTGCCAGCAGTTTATCGTCCTATGGCTACACCTTC
v_gene: TRBV4-3; abundance: .; j_gene: TRBJ1-5; d_gene: .; CDR3aa: CASSLDSASNQPQHF; CDR3nt: TGCGCCAGCAGCCTAGATAGTGCTAGCAATCAGCCCCAGCATTTT
v_gene: TRBV29-1; abundance: .; j_gene: TRBJ2-4; d_gene: TRBD1; CDR3aa: CSAKRGQGARAKNIQYF; CDR3nt: TGCAGCGCCAAGAGGGGACAGGGGGCGAGAGCCAAAAACATTCAGTACTTC
v_gene: TRBV6-1; abundance: .; j_gene: TRBJ2-5; d_gene: TRBD1; CDR3aa: CASVRTGVSTQYF; CDR3nt: TGTGCCAGCGTTAGGACAGGGGTTTCAACCCAGTACTTC
v_gene: TRBV4-1; abundance: few; j_gene: TRBJ1-1; d_gene: .; CDR3aa: CASSLLRNTEAFF; CDR3nt: TGCGCCAGCAGCCTCCTCAGGAACACTGAAGCTTTCTTT
v_gene: TRBV30; abundance: .; j_gene: TRBJ2-1; d_gene: .; CDR3aa: CAWSPGLRSEQFF; CDR3nt: TGTGCCTGGAGTCCGGGACTGAGGAGTGAGCAGTTCTTC
v_gene: TRBV5-1; abundance: .; j_gene: TRBJ2-1; d_gene: .; CDR3aa: CASGTSYNEQFF; CDR3nt: TGCGCCAGCGGCACCTCCTACAATGAGCAGTTCTTC
v_gene: TRBV4-3; abundance: .; j_gene: TRBJ2-3; d_gene: .; CDR3aa: CASSQESGPSSTDTQYF; CDR3nt: TGCGCCAGCAGCCAAGAGAGCGGGCCATCTAGCACAGATACGCAGTATTTT
v_gene: TRBV29-1; abundance: .; j_gene: TRBJ2-7; d_gene: .; CDR3aa: CSVLVQGYEQYF; CDR3nt: TGCAGCGTTTTAGTCCAGGGCTACGAGCAGTACTTC
v_gene: TRBV30; abundance: .; j_gene: TRBJ1-2; d_gene: TRBD1; CDR3aa: CAWRPPGGTNYGYTF; CDR3nt: TGTGCCTGGAGGCCCCCAGGGGGGACCAACTATGGCTACACCTTC
v_gene: TRBV9; abundance: .; j_gene: TRBJ1-2; d_gene: TRBD1; CDR3aa: CASSSSGGSYGYTF; CDR3nt: TGTGCCAGCAGCTCTTCAGGGGGGTCGTATGGCTACACCTTC
v_gene: TRBV2; abundance: .; j_gene: TRBJ1-5; d_gene: .; CDR3aa: CASSDGEDQPQHF; CDR3nt: TGTGCCAGCAGTGATGGCGAAGATCAGCCCCAGCATTTT
v_gene: TRBV5-1; abundance: few; j_gene: TRBJ2-7; d_gene: TRBD1; CDR3aa: CASSSPAGRGNSEQYF; CDR3nt: TGCGCCAGCAGCTCTCCTGCGGGCAGGGGGAATAGCGAGCAGTACTTC
v_gene: TRBV5-6; abundance: .; j_gene: TRBJ1-1; d_gene: .; CDR3aa: CASSQFTGWTEAFF; CDR3nt: TGTGCCAGCAGCCAATTCACAGGGTGGACTGAAGCTTTCTTT
v_gene: TRBV7-2; abundance: .; j_gene: TRBJ2-7; d_gene: .; CDR3aa: CASSLKSEQYF; CDR3nt: TGTGCCAGCAGCCTTAAGTCCGAGCAGTACTTC
v_gene: TRBV7-9; abundance: .; j_gene: TRBJ2-7; d_gene: .; CDR3aa: CASRDRTSYEQYF; CDR3nt: TGTGCCAGCAGGGACAGAACCTCCTACGAGCAGTACTTC
v_gene: TRBV6-1; abundance: .; j_gene: TRBJ1-3; d_gene: .; CDR3aa: CASSVGDSGNTIYF; CDR3nt: TGTGCCAGCAGTGTAGGGGATTCTGGAAACACCATATATTTT
v_gene: TRBV29-1; abundance: .; j_gene: TRBJ2-2; d_gene: TRBD2; CDR3aa: CSVAQLAGHTGELFF; CDR3nt: TGCAGCGTTGCGCAACTAGCGGGGCATACCGGGGAGCTGTTTTTT
v_gene: TRBV7-2; abundance: .; j_gene: TRBJ2-7; d_gene: .; CDR3aa: CASSLGRVYEQYF; CDR3nt: TGTGCCAGCAGCTTAGGCAGGGTGTACGAGCAGTACTTC
v_gene: TRBV19; abundance: .; j_gene: TRBJ2-7; d_gene: .; CDR3aa: CASSISLAATYEQYF; CDR3nt: TGTGCCAGTAGTATAAGTTTGGCAGCAACCTACGAGCAGTACTTC
v_gene: TRBV7-8; abundance: .; j_gene: TRBJ1-6; d_gene: TRBD1; CDR3aa: CASSLRVGGGSNSPLHF; CDR3nt: TGTGCCAGCAGCTTACGAGTAGGGGGCGGATCGAATTCACCCCTCCACTTT
v_gene: TRBV15; abundance: .; j_gene: TRBJ2-3; d_gene: .; CDR3aa: CATSRPPTDTQYF; CDR3nt: TGTGCCACCAGCAGACCTCCAACAGATACGCAGTATTTT
v_gene: TRBV27; abundance: .; j_gene: TRBJ2-1; d_gene: TRBD1; CDR3aa: CASKGALLGSYNEQFF; CDR3nt: TGTGCCAGCAAGGGGGCCCTGCTTGGATCCTACAATGAGCAGTTCTTC
v_gene: TRBV11-2; abundance: once; j_gene: TRBJ2-1; d_gene: TRBD2; CDR3aa: CASSLALAGNEQFF; CDR3nt: TGTGCCAGCAGCTTAGCACTAGCGGGTAATGAGCAGTTCTTC
v_gene: TRBV9; abundance: once; j_gene: TRBJ1-2; d_gene: .; CDR3aa: CASSVEATNYGYTF; CDR3nt: TGTGCCAGCAGCGTAGAAGCTACTAACTATGGCTACACCTTC
v_gene: TRBV29-1; abundance: once; j_gene: TRBJ1-2; d_gene: .; CDR3aa: CSVWTGGSGYTF; CDR3nt: TGCAGCGTTTGGACGGGGGGAAGTGGATACACCTTC
v_gene: TRBV15; abundance: .; j_gene: TRBJ2-7; d_gene: .; CDR3aa: CATSREQHSYEQYF; CDR3nt: TGTGCCACCAGCAGGGAACAGCACTCCTACGAGCAGTACTTC
v_gene: TRBV28; abundance: .; j_gene: TRBJ1-1; d_gene: .; CDR3aa: CASSSLRTSWVDTEAFF; CDR3nt: TGTGCCAGCAGTTCTCTGAGGACAAGCTGGGTGGACACTGAAGCTTTCTTT
v_gene: TRBV6-1; abundance: once; j_gene: TRBJ1-1; d_gene: TRBD1; CDR3aa: CASSAAFGQGNTEAFF; CDR3nt: TGTGCCAGCAGTGCGGCCTTCGGACAGGGGAACACTGAAGCTTTCTTT
v_gene: TRBV25-1; abundance: once; j_gene: TRBJ2-1; d_gene: .; CDR3aa: CASSGKGRAEQFF; CDR3nt: TGTGCCAGCAGTGGGAAAGGTAGAGCGGAGCAGTTCTTC